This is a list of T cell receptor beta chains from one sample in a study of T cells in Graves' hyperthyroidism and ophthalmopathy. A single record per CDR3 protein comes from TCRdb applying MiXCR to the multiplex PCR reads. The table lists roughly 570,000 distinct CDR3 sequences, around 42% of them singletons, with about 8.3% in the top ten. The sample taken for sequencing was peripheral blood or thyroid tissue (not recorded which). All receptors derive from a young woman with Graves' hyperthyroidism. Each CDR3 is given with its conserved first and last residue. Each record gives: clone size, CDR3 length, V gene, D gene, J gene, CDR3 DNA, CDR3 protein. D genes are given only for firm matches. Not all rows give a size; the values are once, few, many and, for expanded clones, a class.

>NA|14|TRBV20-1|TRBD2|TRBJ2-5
TGCAGTGCTAGGGGGTCCGATAGCGGGGCGACCCAGTACTTC
CSARGSDSGATQYF
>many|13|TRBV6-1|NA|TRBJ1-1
TGTGCCAGCAGTGAGGTCAGGGACACTGAAGCTTTCTTT
CASSEVRDTEAFF
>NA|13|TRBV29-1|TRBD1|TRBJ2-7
TGCAGCGTTGAGGGACAGGGGGCCGACGAGCAGTACTTC
CSVEGQGADEQYF
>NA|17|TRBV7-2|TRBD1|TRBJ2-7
TGTGCCAGCAGCCCTAGTCTGCTGGACAGGGACGACTACGAGCAGTACTTC
CASSPSLLDRDDYEQYF
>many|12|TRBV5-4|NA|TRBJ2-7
TGTGCCAGCAGCCCGGGCCCTTTCGAGCAGTACTTC
CASSPGPFEQYF
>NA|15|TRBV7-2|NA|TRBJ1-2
TGTGCCAGCAGCGACTTATCGGGAGAGCCTCATGGCTACACCTTC
CASSDLSGEPHGYTF
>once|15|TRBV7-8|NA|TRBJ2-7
TGTGCCAGCAGCTTAGTATGGCGGGGTCCCTACGAGCAGTACTTC
CASSLVWRGPYEQYF
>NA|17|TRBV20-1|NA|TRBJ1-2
TGCAGTGCTAGAGTAACGATAGCGGGAGGGAGTTATGATGGCTACACCTTC
CSARVTIAGGSYDGYTF
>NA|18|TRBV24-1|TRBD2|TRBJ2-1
TGTGCCACCAGTGGAACCAATAGCGGGAGGGCCCTTTACAATGAGCAGTTCTTC
CATSGTNSGRALYNEQFF
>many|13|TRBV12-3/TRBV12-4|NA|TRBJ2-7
TGTGCCAGCAGTTTCAGGGAGTCCTACGAGCAGTACTTC
CASSFRESYEQYF
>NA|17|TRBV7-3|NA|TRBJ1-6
TGTGCCAGCAGACCGGCGGGTGCCGACAGGTTTAATTCACCCCTCCACTTT
CASRPAGADRFNSPLHF
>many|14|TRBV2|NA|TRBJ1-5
TGTGCCAGCAGTGAAGCGCGAATCAATCAGCCCCAGCATTTT
CASSEARINQPQHF
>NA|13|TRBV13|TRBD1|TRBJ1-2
TGTACCAGCAGCCCAGGGGGCGCGGAGGGCTACACCTTC
CTSSPGGAEGYTF
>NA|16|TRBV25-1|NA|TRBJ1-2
TGTGCCAGCAGTGAATTAGACCCGGCAGTGGGCTATGGCTACACCTTC
CASSELDPAVGYGYTF
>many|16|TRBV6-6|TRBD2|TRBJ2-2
TGTGCCAGCACCGAGACTAGCGGGGGCGAGGCCGGGGAGCTGTTTTTT
CASTETSGGEAGELFF
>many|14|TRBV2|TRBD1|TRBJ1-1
TGTGCCAGCAGTTCCGGGACAGTTAACACTGAAGCTTTCTTT
CASSSGTVNTEAFF
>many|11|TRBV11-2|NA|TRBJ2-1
TGTGCCAGCAGCCCCTCATTTGAGCAGTTCTTC
CASSPSFEQFF
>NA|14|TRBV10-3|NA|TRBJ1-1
TGTGCCATCAGTGAGTCGGGGAGGGACACTGAAGCTCTCTTT
CAISESGRDTEALF
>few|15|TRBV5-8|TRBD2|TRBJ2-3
TGTGCCAGCAGCCAAGTAGCGGGGCTCACAGATACGCAGTATTTT
CASSQVAGLTDTQYF
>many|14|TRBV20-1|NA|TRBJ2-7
TGCAGTGCTCATATCCGGGACAACTCCTACGAGCAGTACTTC
CSAHIRDNSYEQYF
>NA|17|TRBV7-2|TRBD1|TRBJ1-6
TGTGCCAGCAGGGAACCCGGGACAGCAGTCTATAATTCACCCCTCCACTTT
CASREPGTAVYNSPLHF
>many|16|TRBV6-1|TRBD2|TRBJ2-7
TGTGCCAGCAGTGAAGCGGGGGGACTAGTCTCCTACGAGCAGTACTTC
CASSEAGGLVSYEQYF
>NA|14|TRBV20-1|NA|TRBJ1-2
TGCAGTGCTAGCGAGGCGGGAGTGGACTATGGCTACACCTTC
CSASEAGVDYGYTF
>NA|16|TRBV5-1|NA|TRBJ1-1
TGCGCCAGCAGCTTGGGAGTGGGTTTTGGGGACACTGAAGCTTTCTTT
CASSLGVGFGDTEAFF
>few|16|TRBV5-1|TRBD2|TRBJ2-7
TGCGCCAGCAGCCTAGTGCTGACTAGCGGGACCTACGAGCAGTACTTC
CASSLVLTSGTYEQYF
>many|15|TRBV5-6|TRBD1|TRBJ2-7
TGTGCCAGCAGCTTGGAGGGGACAGGGGACTACGAGCAGTACTTC
CASSLEGTGDYEQYF
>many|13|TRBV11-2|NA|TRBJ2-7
TGTGCCAGCAGCCCTAGGTTCGCCTACGAGCAGTACTTC
CASSPRFAYEQYF
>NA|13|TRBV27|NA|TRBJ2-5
TGTGCCAGCAGTCCAGGTGTACAAGAGACCCAGTACTTC
CASSPGVQETQYF
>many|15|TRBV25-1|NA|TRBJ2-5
TGTGCCAGCAGTGAATCAGGGTGGTGGGGAGAGACCCAGTACTTC
CASSESGWWGETQYF
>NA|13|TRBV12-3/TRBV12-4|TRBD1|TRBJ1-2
TGTGCCAGCAAACGGACAGGATTCGATGGCTACACCTTC
CASKRTGFDGYTF
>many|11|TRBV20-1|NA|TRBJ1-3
TGCAGTGCTAGCTGGCAGGGAACCATATATTTT
CSASWQGTIYF
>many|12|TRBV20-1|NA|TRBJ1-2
TGCAGTGCTTTACAGGGTCTCTATGGCTACACCTTC
CSALQGLYGYTF
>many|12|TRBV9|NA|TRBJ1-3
TGTGCCAGCAGCGGGTCGGGAAACACCATATATTTT
CASSGSGNTIYF
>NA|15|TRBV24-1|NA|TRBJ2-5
TGTGCCACCAGTGATTCCGGGGACTCCCAAGAGACCCAGTACTTC
CATSDSGDSQETQYF
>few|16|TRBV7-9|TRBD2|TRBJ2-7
TGTGCCAGCAGCTTAGTTCCTAGCGGGAGCTCCTACGAGCAGTACTTC
CASSLVPSGSSYEQYF
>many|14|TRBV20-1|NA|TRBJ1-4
TGCAGTGCTATAGGAGGGGCAACTAATGAAAAACTGTTTTTT
CSAIGGATNEKLFF
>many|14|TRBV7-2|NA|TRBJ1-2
TGTGCCAGCAGCCCGGGGGGATCCCCTTATGGCTACACCTTC
CASSPGGSPYGYTF
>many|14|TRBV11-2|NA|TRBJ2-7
TGTGCCAGCAGCTTAGGTGGTGAAGCCTACGAGCAGTACTTC
CASSLGGEAYEQYF
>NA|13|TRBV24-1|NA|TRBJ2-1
TGTGCCACCAGTGTTACCGGGGGTAATGAGCAGTTCTTC
CATSVTGGNEQFF
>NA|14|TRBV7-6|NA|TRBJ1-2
TGTGCCAGCAGCCACACCGGGACTCAAAATGGCTACACCTTC
CASSHTGTQNGYTF
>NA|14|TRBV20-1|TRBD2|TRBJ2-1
TGCAGTGCTGCCCGACTAGCGGCCTACAATGAGCAGTTCTTC
CSAARLAAYNEQFF
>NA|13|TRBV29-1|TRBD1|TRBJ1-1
TGCAGCGTTGCCACAGGGGGCATCACTGAAGCTTTCTTT
CSVATGGITEAFF
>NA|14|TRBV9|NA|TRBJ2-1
TGTGCCAGCAGCGGGACGCCCCCGTCGGATGAGCAGTTCTTC
CASSGTPPSDEQFF
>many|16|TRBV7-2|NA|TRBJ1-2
TGTGCCAGCAGCCAGGTCGGTGGCAGAGCTAACTATGGCTACACCTTC
CASSQVGGRANYGYTF
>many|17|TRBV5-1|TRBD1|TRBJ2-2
TGCGCCAGCAGCTTGTCTCCGGGACAGGGGAGTGACGGGGAGCTGTTTTTT
CASSLSPGQGSDGELFF
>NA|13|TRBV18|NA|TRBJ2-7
TGTGCCAGCGGAGACCGCCTCTCCTACGAGCAGTACTTC
CASGDRLSYEQYF
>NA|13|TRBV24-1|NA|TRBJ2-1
TGTGCCACCACCGGGGGTTCCTACAATGAGCAGTTCTTC
CATTGGSYNEQFF
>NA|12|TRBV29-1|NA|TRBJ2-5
TGCAGCCCCGTCTCCCAGTGGGAGACCCAGTACTTC
CSPVSQWETQYF
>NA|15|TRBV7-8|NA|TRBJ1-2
TGTGCCAGCAGCGCCCAGGCCCTAGCCTACAATGGCTACACCTTC
CASSAQALAYNGYTF
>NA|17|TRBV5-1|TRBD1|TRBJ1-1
TGCGCCAGCAGCACGGGACAGGGATCATTTGGGAACACTGAAGCTTTCTTT
CASSTGQGSFGNTEAFF
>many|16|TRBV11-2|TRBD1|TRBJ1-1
TGTGCCAGCAGCTTAATAGGACAGGGACCTTCTTCGGAAGCTTTCTTT
CASSLIGQGPSSEAFF
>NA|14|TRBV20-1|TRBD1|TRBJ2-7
TGCAGCGCGGCGGGGACAGGAGGTTCCTACGAGCAGTACTTC
CSAAGTGGSYEQYF
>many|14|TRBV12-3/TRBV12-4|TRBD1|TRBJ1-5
TGTGCCAGCAGTCGACAGGGGAGGGCTCAGCCCCAGCATTTT
CASSRQGRAQPQHF
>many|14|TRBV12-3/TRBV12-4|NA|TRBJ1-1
TGTGCCAGCAGTGCCCGGGAGTCGAACACTGAAGCTTTCTTT
CASSARESNTEAFF
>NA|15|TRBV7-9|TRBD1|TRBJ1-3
TGTGCCAGCAGCTTCAGGGGGCCGTTTACAGGGGCCATATATTTT
CASSFRGPFTGAIYF
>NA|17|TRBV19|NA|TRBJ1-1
TGTGCCAGTAGTATCACTGTCGTTTACAGGGCGGACACTGAAGCTTTCTTT
CASSITVVYRADTEAFF